The following is a T cell receptor beta chain sequence with its context. This clonotype showed up just a few times. Its antigen has not been determined. Per-base qualities were not stored, and no clone one base away is much larger. This was a case-control study nested in a cohort of healthcare workers in London, UK, who had nasopharyngeal swab PCR tests and blood samples taken every week. Healthcare workers were recruited during the week of the UK lockdown, between 23 and 31 March 2020, and followed weekly for up to roughly 16 weeks. These data originate in a study of early T cells in non-severe SARS-CoV-2 infection (dated by TCRdb to the early 2020s). About the full investigation: Because TCR sequencing was done on bulk RNA from unsorted whole blood, the alpha and beta chains could not be paired. What the authors observed across the whole study: VDJdb matching was skewed toward anti-spike CD8 responses and likely underestimated virus-specific expansions by missing private and CD4 specificities.

The library was generated by 5' RACE. For sequencing, a NextSeq 500 was employed. In the TCR library protocol, unique molecular identifiers were attached to individual cDNA molecules to correct for PCR bias and sequencing error. TCR alpha and beta chains were both sequenced, and the abundances of alpha and beta sequences in each sample were closely correlated with each other. On the authors' methods: Decombinator V4 was used to perform V gene, J gene and CDR3 annotation of TCR sequences. Expanded TCRs were defined as changing significantly between any two time points under a Poisson model with p below 0.0001. TCR abundances were normalised to the total number of TCRs sequenced per sample and were expressed as counts per million. TRAV1-2 paired with TRAJ12, TRAJ20 or TRAJ33 defined MAIT TCRs, while TRAV10 paired with TRAJ18 defined iNKT TCRs. VDJdb, accessed on 1 November 2021, was searched for TCRs annotated for CMV, EBV and SARS-CoV-2, and TCRs annotated for more than one antigen were excluded. Using fastp at Q25 and MiXCR, TCRdb reprocessed the public reads and kept productive beta chains. Every entry covers one CDR3 protein and lists the most common genes and DNA from its rows. Clone size and V and J calls follow TCRdb, not the original study. The sample table holds around 61,000 distinct CDR3 sequences, of which over 9.5% were seen once. The top ten clones comprise 2.5% to 3.5% of the sample.

The germline V gene supplies CDR1 ENHRY and CDR2 SYGVKD. The CDR3 covers 15 residues, taking in both the cysteine and the phenylalanine. Here the CDR3 DNA is all that survives: 45 bases in frame from base 1. V is trimmed back by 0 bases and J by 5 bases, and the junction contains 5 bases that no gene match accounts for. The sequenced sample was whole blood. The sequence derives from an adult who was a healthcare worker with PCR-confirmed SARS-CoV-2 infection or an uninfected control (not recorded which). The chain is assembled from TRBV10-3 and TRBJ2-7, with 9 central nucleotides matching TRBD2. The DNA sequence is given as TGTGCCATCAGTGAGTCGAGGCTAGCGGGAAACGAGCAGTACTTC. It codes for CAISESRLAGNEQYF.